The sample holds one count of the clone carrying this T cell receptor beta chain. Its antigen is unidentified. This sample is drawn from a study of T cell responses to AZD1222 COVID-19 vaccine. Broader study findings: Distributed over spike, vaccine-associated CD4 TCRs predominated at 160-218 and 743-854. Females made up more of the donors, who were largely white British, and clonal diversity may have come out too low.

The CDR3 has 15 amino acids. CDR1 is SNHLY and CDR2 is FYNNEI in the germline V gene. Germline trimming cut 6 bases from V and 3 bases from J; bases unmatched to any gene: 10. Some clones are missing from TCRdb's copy, which holds only in-frame ones; the method was immunoSEQ multiplex PCR. The sample includes roughly 100,000 clones, around nine tenths of them seen just once. The receptor was derived from an adult who received the MenACWY meningococcal vaccine as a control. The sequences come from peripheral blood, collected 28 days after the second dose of the MenACWY control vaccine. The chain has TRBV2 and TRBJ2-7; 8 bases agree with TRBD2. As DNA, the CDR3 is TGTGCCAGCAGCCCCAGGGTGGCGGGGGGCTACGAGCAGTACTTC. Its translation is CASSPRVAGGYEQYF.